Presented here are 30 T cell receptor beta chains from one specimen sequenced in a study of brain T cells in children with intractable seizures. Data came from immunoSEQ multiplex PCR; TCRdb stores just in-frame clones and leaves some out. The sample has 60,000 to 85,000 clones, more than 85% seen once. This specimen consisted of peripheral blood, obtained at surgery. The source of these receptors is a boy under three years old with tuberous sclerosis and intractable seizures.

CDR3 residues: CASSMGTAKNHGYTF. The CDR3 DNA is TGTGCCAGTAGTATGGGCACGGCAAAGAACCATGGCTACACCTTC. The chain employs TRBV19 and TRBJ1-2; D gene uncertain. V dropped 3 bases and J dropped 6 bases, with 17 bases sitting between them. CDR3 length equals 15 residues. CDR1 is LNHDA and CDR2 is SQIVND in the germline V gene (reference sequence).

This clone was seen once. V is TRBV5-5 and J is TRBJ2-3, with D tentatively TRBD1 (6 bases). Germline V gives CDR1 SGHKS, CDR2 YYEKEE (reference sequence). With 1 base removed from V and 1 base from J, the gap between germline ends came to 7 bases. The CDR3 length is 14 residues. In DNA, the CDR3 is TGTGCCAGCAGCTTGCCAGGGGGCACAGATACGCAGTATTTT. Amino acid sequence: CASSLPGGTDTQYF.

The CDR3 sequence: CASRSRGNYGYTF. Here the CDR3 DNA reads TGTGCCAGCAGATCCCGGGGTAACTATGGCTACACCTTC. This chain uses TRBV6-5 with TRBJ1-2; D is uncertain. The CDR3 is 13 amino acids. V was pared by 6 bases and J by 1 base, with 9 bases between. The germline CDR1 and CDR2 sequences are MNHEY and SVGAGI.

V gene TRBV9 combines with J gene TRBJ1-4, with 10 bases fitting TRBD1. Germline CDR1 reads SGDLS; CDR2 reads YYNGEE. The CDR3 loop spans 14 amino acids. V was pared by 2 bases and J by 6 bases, with 1 base of the junction left unmatched. In DNA, the CDR3 is TGTGCCAGCAGCGTGACAGGGGGCGATGAAAAACTGTTTTTT. Translating gives CASSVTGGDEKLFF.

V and J are TRBV7-9 and TRBJ2-1; 13 bases map to TRBD2. Germline loops: CDR1 SEHNR, CDR2 FQNEAQ (reference sequence). Losses at the gene ends were 4 bases for V and 6 bases for J; bases not matched to a gene: 3. CDR3 size: 15 residues. Here the CDR3 reads CASSSGLAGVNEQFF. Here the CDR3 DNA reads TGTGCCAGCAGCTCCGGACTAGCGGGAGTCAATGAGCAGTTCTTC. The full variable domain, completed using reference TRBV7-9 and TRBJ2-1, is DTGVSQNPRHKITKRGQNVTFRCDPISEHNRLYWYRQTLGQGPEFLTYFQNEAQLEKSRLLSDRFSAERPKGSFSTLEIQRTEQGDSAMYLCASSSGLAGVNEQFFGPGTRLTVL.

The V call is TRBV7-9, the J call TRBJ2-2, with a weak D call TRBD1 (6 bases). The V end lost 3 bases, the J end lost 1 base, and 15 bases lay between the germline ends. CDR3 length equals 17 residues. Germline CDR1 and CDR2: SEHNR and FQNEAQ (reference sequence). The CDR3 sequence is CASSFYRDILNTGELFF. The CDR3 coding sequence is TGTGCCAGCAGCTTCTACCGGGACATCCTGAACACCGGGGAGCTGTTTTTT.

This chain joins TRBV5-4 and TRBJ2-2; D gene ambiguous. Germline loops: CDR1 SGHNT, CDR2 YYREEE (reference sequence). The CDR3 has 13 amino acids. V was cut by 3 bases and J by 1 base, with 4 bases left in between. CDR3 in DNA: TGTGCCAGCAGCTCGCGGAACACCGGGGAGCTGTTTTTT. It yields the protein CASSSRNTGELFF.

J is TRBJ1-1 and V is TRBV30, with 8 bases lining up with TRBD1. The CDR3 runs to 14 residues. Germline V gene data show CDR1 as GTSNPN and CDR2 as SVGIG (reference sequence). The CDR3 sequence is CVYTSGGRNTEAFF. CDR3 coding DNA: TGTGTCTACACCTCAGGGGGCAGAAACACTGAAGCTTTCTTT.

This chain uses TRBV7-3 with TRBJ2-3; TRBD1 matches 7 bases. The CDR3 has 14 residues. V shed 5 bases, J shed 6 bases, and the junction held 8 bases outside the gene matches. CDR1 and CDR2 (germline): SGHTA, FQGTGA. CDR3 region: CASSTTGPRDTQYF. CDR3 nucleotide sequence: TGTGCCAGCAGCACGACAGGGCCTCGGGATACGCAGTATTTT.

V gene TRBV19 combines with J gene TRBJ1-1; possibly TRBD1 for D (5 bases). The CDR3 runs to 13 residues. V was pared by 6 bases and J by 0 bases, with 8 bases between. Germline CDR1 LNHDA, CDR2 SQIVND (reference sequence). The CDR3 is CASRLTVNTEAFF. Here the CDR3 DNA reads TGTGCCAGTAGGCTGACAGTGAACACTGAAGCTTTCTTT.

The chain joins TRBV15 to TRBJ1-2, with unresolved D. The CDR3 runs 15 residues. CDR1 LNHNV and CDR2 YYDKDF come from the germline V gene (reference sequence). Trimming cost V 0 bases and J 3 bases, with 11 bases left between them. DNA of the CDR3: TGTGCCACCAGCAGAGACATGAACCAGTACTATGGCTACACCTTC. Residues: CATSRDMNQYYGYTF.

The chain has TRBV7-9 and TRBJ1-1; 8 positions agree with TRBD1. Germline loops: CDR1 SEHNR, CDR2 FQNEAQ (reference sequence). Germline trimming cut 2 bases from V and 6 bases from J; bases unmatched to any gene: 11. This CDR3 has 16 amino acids. The CDR3 region is CASSLSPGGAFPEAFF. The CDR3 DNA follows: TGTGCCAGCAGCTTAAGTCCAGGGGGCGCGTTTCCTGAAGCTTTCTTT.

The chain links TRBV18 to TRBJ1-5; 10 positions agree with TRBD1. V shed 4 bases and J 5 bases; nucleotides not matched to a gene: 11. Germline values: CDR1 KGHSH, CDR2 LQKENI. The CDR3 runs to 17 residues. CDR3 DNA: TGTGCCAGCTCACGGGACCCCGGGACAGGGGTGGATCAGCCCCAGCATTTT. Translated: CASSRDPGTGVDQPQHF.

The V gene is TRBV6-5, the J gene TRBJ1-6, with D possibly matching TRBD1 (5 bases). Trimming shortened V by 8 bases and J by 5 bases, and 10 bases separated the two germline ends. Looked up from germline, CDR1 is MNHEY and CDR2 is SVGAGI. The length of the CDR3 is 13 residues. The CDR3 is CASAGQDNSPLHF. The CDR3 DNA reads as TGTGCCAGCGCAGGGCAGGATAATTCACCCCTCCACTTT.

The rearrangement joins TRBV19 to TRBJ2-3, with D possibly matching TRBD2 (5 bases). Deletions cut 6 bases from V and 0 bases from J, with 13 bases between. CDR3 length equals 15 residues. The germline gives CDR1 LNHDA, CDR2 SQIVND (reference sequence). The CDR3 DNA follows: TGTGCCAGTAGCCCTCCGGGCGGGAGCACAGATACGCAGTATTTT. Its translation: CASSPPGGSTDTQYF.

The chain employs TRBV7-3 and TRBJ2-2; D possibly corresponds to TRBD2 (6 bases). The CDR3 totals 16 residues. V was cut by 2 bases and J by 7 bases, with 17 bases left in between. The V gene's germline CDR1 is SGHTA and CDR2 FQGTGA. The CDR3 protein is CASSLGSTGAIGELFF. Written as DNA, the CDR3 is TGTGCCAGCAGCTTAGGCTCAACGGGAGCCATCGGGGAGCTGTTTTTT.

The chain recombines TRBV11-3 with TRBJ2-3; TRBD2 is a possible D gene (7 bases). V was pared by 2 bases and J by 0 bases, with 15 bases between. CDR3 length: 17 residues. Looked up from germline, CDR1 is SGHNT and CDR2 is YENEEA. The CDR3 sequence: CASSLSGGSASTDTQYF. The CDR3 nucleotides read TGTGCCAGCAGCTTATCGGGGGGCTCCGCTAGCACAGATACGCAGTATTTT.

The rearrangement joins TRBV6-5 to TRBJ1-4, with 7 bases matching TRBD1. Germline V gene sequence: CDR1 MNHEY, CDR2 SVGAGI. The J segment lost 7 bases and the V segment lost 4 bases, leaving 6 bases of the junction unmatched. The CDR3 runs 14 residues. CDR3 sequence: CASSSTGWREKLFF. The DNA for the CDR3 is TGTGCCAGCAGTTCGACAGGGTGGCGTGAAAAACTGTTTTTT.

The chain employs TRBV2 and TRBJ2-7; 9 bases fit TRBD1. The CDR3 extends over 14 amino acids. The V gene's germline CDR1 is SNHLY and CDR2 FYNNEI. The V and J ends lost 5 bases and 5 bases, in that order; junction bases with no gene match: 7. The CDR3 reads CASSPSGQGHEQYF. CDR3 sequence (DNA): TGTGCCAGCAGTCCCTCGGGACAGGGACACGAGCAGTACTTC.

For the CDR3, the DNA is TGTGCCAGCAGTTTATCGGGGAACCACGAGCAGTACTTC. This translates into CASSLSGNHEQYF. The rearrangement uses TRBV27 and TRBJ2-7; D unresolved. Per germline, CDR1 MNHEY and CDR2 SMNVEV (reference sequence). This CDR3 has 13 residues. Trimming stripped 0 bases from V and 5 bases from J, with 8 bases between.

The chain combines TRBV9 with TRBJ1-4; the match to TRBD1 covers 7 bases. The CDR3 totals 14 residues. The ends lost 0 bases at V and 8 bases at J; junction bases unmatched: 4. Germline assignment: CDR1 SGDLS and CDR2 YYNGEE. CDR3 nucleotides: TGTGCCAGCAGCGTAGCACAGGGGAGGGAAAAACTGTTTTTT. This sequence encodes CASSVAQGREKLFF.

The chain links TRBV5-6 to TRBJ1-2, with D possibly TRBD1 on 6 matching bases. In germline, CDR1 is SGHDT, CDR2 YYEEEE. Trimming stripped 1 base from V and 5 bases from J, with 12 bases between. The CDR3 runs to 14 residues. For the CDR3, the DNA is TGTGCCAGCAGCTTGAGGGGGGTACTTTATGGCTACACCTTC. Translating gives CASSLRGVLYGYTF.

The J gene is TRBJ1-2, the V gene TRBV5-5, with D possibly matching TRBD1 (6 bases). Trimming removed 0 bases from V and 3 bases from J, with 6 bases in between. The CDR3 runs 13 residues. The germline V gene has CDR1 SGHKS and CDR2 YYEKEE (reference sequence). The CDR3 DNA reads TGTGCCAGCAGCTTGGGGACAGACTATGGCTACACCTTC. Protein: CASSLGTDYGYTF.

This clone has only one observation. V and J are TRBV3-1 (or the pseudogene TRBV3-2) and TRBJ2-5; D gene uncertain. There are 10 residues in the CDR3. Germline-derived CDR1 and CDR2 are LGHDT and YNNKEL (reference sequence). V shed 0 bases and J shed 7 bases, with 0 bases lying between them. The CDR3 sequence is CASSQETQYF. Written as DNA, the CDR3 is TGTGCCAGCAGCCAAGAGACCCAGTACTTC.

This chain uses TRBV30 with TRBJ2-5; possible D gene TRBD2, 6 bases. The CDR3 length is 14 residues. The V gene's germline CDR1 is GTSNPN and CDR2 SVGIG (reference sequence). The V and J ends lost 2 bases and 7 bases respectively, with 17 bases between them. The CDR3 loop is CAWSPLARQGTQYF. DNA for the CDR3: TGTGCCTGGAGTCCCCTAGCGAGGCAGGGGACCCAGTACTTC.

The chain links TRBV30 to TRBJ1-4; D uncertain. The length of the CDR3 is 13 residues. From germline, CDR1 is GTSNPN and CDR2 SVGIG (reference sequence). V dropped 5 bases and J dropped 0 bases, with 7 bases sitting between them. The CDR3: CAWFVPTNEKLFF. In DNA, the CDR3 is TGTGCCTGGTTTGTCCCAACTAATGAAAAACTGTTTTTT.

The chain recombines TRBV9 with TRBJ1-6; the D is unclear. CDR1 is SGDLS, CDR2 YYNGEE, per germline. V was trimmed by 2 bases and J by 0 bases, leaving 15 bases between them. The CDR3 extends over 18 amino acids. The CDR3: CASSVEAQGSSYNSPLHF. CDR3 nucleotide sequence: TGTGCCAGCAGCGTTGAGGCCCAAGGGAGCTCCTATAATTCACCCCTCCACTTT.

The chain couples TRBV11-2 to TRBJ2-7; D uncertain. Germline assignment: CDR1 SGHAT and CDR2 FQNNGV. CDR3 size: 12 residues. Trimming removed 2 bases from V and 4 bases from J, with 6 bases in between. CDR3 DNA: TGTGCCAGCAGCTTAAATGGTTACGAGCAGTACTTC. Translating it yields CASSLNGYEQYF. The whole variable domain, filled in from reference TRBV11-2 and TRBJ2-7, reads EAGVAQSPRYKIIEKRQSVAFWCNPISGHATLYWYQQILGQGPKLLIQFQNNGVVDDSQLPKDRFSAERLKGVDSTLKIQPAKLEDSAVYLCASSLNGYEQYFGPGTRLTVT.

This chain uses TRBV15 with TRBJ1-2; D perhaps matches TRBD1 (5 bases). Per the germline V gene, CDR1 is LNHNV and CDR2 is YYDKDF (reference sequence). Trimming took off 5 bases at V and 6 bases at J, with 10 bases between the two ends. The CDR3 totals 12 residues. The CDR3 region has the DNA TGTGCCACCAGCCCCGGGACCCATGGCTACACCTTC. This sequence encodes CATSPGTHGYTF.

V and J are TRBV6-5 and TRBJ1-6; D not resolved. Trimming cost V 0 bases and J 0 bases, with 6 bases left between them. CDR1 is MNHEY and CDR2 is SVGAGI in the germline V gene. CDR3 length: 16 amino acids. The CDR3 DNA is TGTGCCAGCAGTTACTCCCTCCGCTCCTATAATTCACCCCTCCACTTT. Translation gives CASSYSLRSYNSPLHF.